A selection of T cell receptor beta chains follows, all from one sample in a study of shared clonotypes between healthy human individuals. The table came from immunoSEQ multiplex PCR; TCRdb's copy has only in-frame clones and leaves some out. The sample consists of almost 700,000 clones, around 92% of them appearing once. Source material: naive CD8+ T cells sorted from blood. The receptors shown here come from a man under 40 in good health. The CDR3 runs from the conserved cysteine through the conserved F or W. A D gene is named only where the DNA matches it firmly. Only part of the rows carry a size: once, few, many, or a class if the clone is expanded.

j_call | clone_size | d_call | v_call | cdr3_aa | cdr3_nt
TRBJ2-7 | . | TRBD1 | TRBV11-2 | CATRDRPGTGGWEQYF | TGTGCAACGCGGGATAGACCGGGGACAGGGGGCTGGGAGCAGTACTTC
TRBJ2-1 | . | . | TRBV7-9 | CASSSAGGPFSYNEQFF | TGTGCCAGCAGCTCTGCCGGGGGGCCCTTTTCCTACAATGAGCAGTTCTTC
TRBJ1-2 | . | . | TRBV19 | CASTPGDPGYTF | TGTGCCAGTACCCCTGGAGACCCAGGCTACACCTTC
TRBJ2-1 | . | . | TRBV30 | CAWSVSLYNEQFF | TGTGCCTGGAGTGTAAGCTTATACAATGAGCAGTTCTTC
TRBJ2-7 | . | . | TRBV4-3 | CASSQDLAGSSYEQYF | TGCGCCAGCAGCCAAGATCTTGCCGGTAGCTCCTACGAGCAGTACTTC
TRBJ2-5 | . | . | TRBV9 | CASSPRGYETQYF | TGTGCCAGCAGCCCTAGGGGGTACGAGACCCAGTACTTC
TRBJ2-1 | . | . | TRBV14 | CASSPRGRISYNEQFF | TGTGCCAGCAGCCCGAGAGGCCGTATCTCCTACAATGAGCAGTTCTTC
TRBJ1-1 | . | . | TRBV15 | CATSRAKGREAFF | TGTGCCACCAGCAGAGCAAAAGGCAGAGAAGCTTTCTTT
TRBJ2-6 | . | . | TRBV7-8 | CASSLARNSGANVLTF | TGTGCCAGCAGCTTAGCACGCAACTCTGGGGCCAACGTCCTGACTTTC
TRBJ2-5 | . | TRBD1 | TRBV28 | CASSLGQGRQETQYF | TGTGCCAGCAGTTTAGGACAGGGTCGGCAAGAGACCCAGTACTTC
TRBJ2-5 | . | TRBD1 | TRBV28 | CASSLTAGGGETQYF | TGTGCCAGCAGTCTTACCGCAGGGGGCGGGGAGACCCAGTACTTC
TRBJ2-1 | . | . | TRBV7-3 | CASSLNGGLTNEQFF | TGTGCCAGCAGCTTAAATGGCGGCTTAACCAATGAGCAGTTCTTC
TRBJ2-2 | . | TRBD1 | TRBV9 | CASSPIQGENTGELFF | TGTGCCAGCAGCCCCATACAGGGGGAAAACACCGGGGAGCTGTTTTTT
TRBJ2-3 | . | TRBD2 | TRBV13 | CASSLPGRETDTQYF | TGTGCCAGCAGCCTCCCAGGGAGGGAAACAGATACGCAGTATTTT
TRBJ2-1 | . | . | TRBV7-9 | CASSFSSYNEQFF | TGTGCCAGCAGCTTCTCCAGCTACAATGAGCAGTTCTTC
TRBJ2-7 | . | . | TRBV6-1 | CASSVRTPHEQYF | TGTGCCAGCAGTGTTAGGACCCCTCACGAGCAGTACTTC
TRBJ2-7 | . | . | TRBV28 | CASTIGESWHEQYF | TGTGCCAGCACTATCGGGGAGTCTTGGCACGAGCAGTACTTC
TRBJ2-5 | once | TRBD2 | TRBV27 | CASSSQSGRAGETQYF | TGTGCCAGCAGTTCCCAAAGCGGGAGGGCCGGGGAGACCCAGTACTTC
TRBJ1-2 | . | TRBD1 | TRBV6-5 | CASSYSTGTGDYGYTF | TGTGCCAGCAGTTACTCAACCGGGACAGGGGACTATGGCTACACCTTC
TRBJ2-3 | . | . | TRBV6-1 | CASSELGDPNTDTQYF | TGTGCCAGCAGTGAATTGGGGGACCCGAACACAGATACGCAGTATTTT
TRBJ2-1 | . | . | TRBV27 | CASKRSGFGYNEQFF | TGTGCCAGCAAAAGGAGCGGGTTCGGCTACAATGAGCAGTTCTTC
TRBJ2-2 | once | . | TRBV7-9 | CASSFRVAGELFF | TGTGCCAGCAGCTTCAGGGTGGCCGGGGAGCTGTTTTTT
TRBJ2-7 | . | TRBD1 | TRBV4-3 | CASSHSTQGAYEQYF | TGCGCCAGCAGCCACTCGACCCAGGGGGCTTACGAGCAGTACTTC
TRBJ2-5 | . | . | TRBV27 | CASSPGGGRETQYF | TGTGCCAGCAGTCCTGGAGGGGGCAGAGAGACCCAGTACTTC